The sequence of this T cell receptor (beta chain) was determined in a study of metastatic and nonmetastatic thyroid tumors. The overall study: A comparison of repertoires was made across blood and tumor or nodule tissue from malignant and benign thyroid patients. Points from the study as a whole: When malignant thyroid tumors were compared with benign nodules, TCR beta diversity was reportedly significantly higher in the malignant tumors. This held in both blood and tumor samples.

Patients underwent thyroid surgery, and none had received any treatment before it. Per the study methods: For papillary thyroid cancer, a distant-metastasis classifier was constructed from CDR3 differences observed across clinicopathological groups. MiXCR re-clonotyped the PCR reads for TCRdb. The V and J calls were determined by TCRdb, not by the authors. In the table there are some 30,000 clones, 7% to 8% of which are singletons. Worth noting for this clone: As yet, its antigen is unknown.

Per germline, CDR1 DFQATT and CDR2 SNEGSKA (reference sequence). CDR3 length: 13 amino acids. V was shortened by 3 bases and J by 9 bases, with 15 bases between the two germline ends. This TCR came from a female donor with papillary thyroid cancer or a benign thyroid nodule (not recorded which). Some clones in this sample may be carry-over from other donors' samples. The chain joins TRBV20-1 to TRBJ1-5, with TRBD1 as a possible D gene (6 bases). The sample was blood. The chain's CDR3 is CSASHAGVGPQHF. In DNA form, the CDR3 reads TGCAGTGCTAGCCACGCAGGGGTTGGGCCCCAGCATTTT.